Only a few counts were recorded for the clone carrying this TCR beta chain. The data stem from a study of shared T cell receptors in the human thymus. The CDR3 has 18 residues. The V gene's germline CDR1 is SGHRS and CDR2 YFSETQ. Unmatched junction bases numbered 9, after V lost 4 bases and J lost 0 bases. Only in-frame clones appear in the TCRdb table, and some are missing; sequencing was by immunoSEQ multiplex PCR. Of fewer than 700,000 clones listed, around 89% were seen once; the top ten hold roughly 0.0097%. These data were also reused for a study on human thymus T cells. That study adds: Corrective surgery for congenital heart defects was being performed on the healthy Finnish infants who were the donors. Resections were taken during corrective heart surgery, and the thymus tissue came from these. V and J genes seemed to be used with bias in thymic and blood repertoires. Thymic repertoires from unrelated individuals overlapped highly, related research reported.

The chain has TRBV5-1 and TRBJ2-1, with 11 nucleotides matching TRBD2. This TCR was recovered from a boy in the first two years of life with a congenital heart defect. Sequencing was performed on thymocytes. CDR3 region: CASSLGTSGGSSYNEQFF. For the CDR3, the DNA is TGCGCCAGCAGCCTAGGGACTAGCGGAGGGAGCTCCTACAATGAGCAGTTCTTC.